A selection of T cell receptor beta chains follows, all from one sample in a study of identical twins. MiXCR, run by TCRdb on the 5' RACE reads, gives a single entry per CDR3 protein. The sample consists of about 720,000 distinct CDR3 sequences, 15% to 20% of them appearing once. Another study also made use of these data, one on T cells expressing NK-cell markers.

Material for sequencing was PBMCs. These receptors originate from a woman aged 18-35 years in good health. Each CDR3 is given with its conserved first and last residue. A D gene is named only where the DNA matches it firmly. Rows give clone size only sometimes, using once, few, many, or a class for an expanded clone.

size	J	V	D	length	DNA	CDR3
few	TRBJ2-1	TRBV4-3	TRBD2	15	TGCGCCAGCAGCCGCGGACTAGCGGGAGAACGGGAGCAGTTCTTC	CASSRGLAGEREQFF
-	TRBJ1-1	TRBV6-1	-	13	TGTGCCAGCACGGAGGAGATGAACACTGAAGCTTTCTTT	CASTEEMNTEAFF
-	TRBJ2-1	TRBV12-3/TRBV12-4	-	11	TGTGCCAGCAGTTTTATGTATGAGCAGTTCTTC	CASSFMYEQFF
few	TRBJ2-7	TRBV5-5	TRBD1	16	TGTGCCAGCAGCCAACTGGGGACAGGGAGCTCCTACGAGCAGTACTTC	CASSQLGTGSSYEQYF
-	TRBJ2-3	TRBV20-1	TRBD2	16	TGCAGTGCTAGTGATAGCGGGGGGAGTAGCACAGATACGCAGTATTTT	CSASDSGGSSTDTQYF
-	TRBJ1-6	TRBV7-2	-	11	TGTGCCAGCCAGGGCGGGTCACCCCTCCACTTT	CASQGGSPLHF
few	TRBJ2-7	TRBV25-1	-	13	TGTGCCAGCAGCTATATTGGGACCTACGAGCAGTACTTC	CASSYIGTYEQYF
few	TRBJ2-7	TRBV12-3/TRBV12-4	-	16	TGTGCCAGCAGTTCGCCCTGGGGGGGGCAGGGGGACGAGCAGTACTTC	CASSSPWGGQGDEQYF
few	TRBJ2-7	TRBV14	-	13	TGTGCCAGCAGCCAAAGGGGGTTCCCTGAGCAGTACTTC	CASSQRGFPEQYF
few	TRBJ1-3	TRBV14	-	14	TGTGCCAGCAGGCGGAGTGGAGGGGGAAACACCATATATTTT	CASRRSGGGNTIYF
few	TRBJ2-3	TRBV30	-	12	TGTGCCTCCCTCCCTGGGGGAGATACGCAGTATTTT	CASLPGGDTQYF
-	TRBJ2-2	TRBV7-2	-	14	TGTGCCAGCAGCTTGGACTATGGTACCGGGGAGCTGTTTTTT	CASSLDYGTGELFF
few	TRBJ2-1	TRBV7-9	-	12	TGTGCCAGCGGGATGGTTTACAATGAGCAGTTCTTC	CASGMVYNEQFF
-	TRBJ2-2	TRBV12-3/TRBV12-4	-	14	TGTGCCAGCATTACAGGGCTGCGTCCCGGGGAGCTGTTTTTT	CASITGLRPGELFF
few	TRBJ2-7	TRBV4-2	-	15	TGTGCCAGCAGCCAAGAAGGGCAGGGCGTGAACGAGCAGTACTTC	CASSQEGQGVNEQYF